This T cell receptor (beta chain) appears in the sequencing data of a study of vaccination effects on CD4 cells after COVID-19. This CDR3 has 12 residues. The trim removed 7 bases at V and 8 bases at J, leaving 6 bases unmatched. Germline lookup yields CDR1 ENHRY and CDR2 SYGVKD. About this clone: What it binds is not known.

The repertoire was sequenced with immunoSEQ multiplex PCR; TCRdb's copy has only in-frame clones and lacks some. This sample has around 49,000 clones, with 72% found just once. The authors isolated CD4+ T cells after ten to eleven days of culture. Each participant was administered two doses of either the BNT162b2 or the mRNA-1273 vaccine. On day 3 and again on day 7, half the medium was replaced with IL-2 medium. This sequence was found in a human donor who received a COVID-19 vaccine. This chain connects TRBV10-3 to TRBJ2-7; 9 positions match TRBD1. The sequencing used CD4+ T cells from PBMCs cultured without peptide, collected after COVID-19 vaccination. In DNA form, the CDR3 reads TGTGCCATCATAGGGACAGGGCCAAAGCAGTACTTC. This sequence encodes CAIIGTGPKQYF.